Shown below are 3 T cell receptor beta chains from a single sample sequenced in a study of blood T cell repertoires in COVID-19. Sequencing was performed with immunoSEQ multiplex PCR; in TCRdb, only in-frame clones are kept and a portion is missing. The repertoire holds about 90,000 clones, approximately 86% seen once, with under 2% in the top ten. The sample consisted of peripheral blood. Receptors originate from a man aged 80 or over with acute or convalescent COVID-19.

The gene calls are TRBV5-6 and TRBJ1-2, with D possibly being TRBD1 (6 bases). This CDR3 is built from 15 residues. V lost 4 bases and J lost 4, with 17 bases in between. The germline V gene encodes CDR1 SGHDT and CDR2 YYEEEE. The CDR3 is CASSIRHRVGYGYTF. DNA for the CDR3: TGTGCCAGCAGCATTCGACACAGGGTTGGCTATGGCTACACCTTC.

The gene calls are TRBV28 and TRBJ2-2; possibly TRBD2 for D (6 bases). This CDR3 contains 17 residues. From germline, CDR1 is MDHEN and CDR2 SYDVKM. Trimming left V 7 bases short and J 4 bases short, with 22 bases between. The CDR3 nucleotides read TGTGCCAGCACCCACCTGGGAGGCAGGGCGGCCACCGGGGAGCTGTTTTTT. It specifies CASTHLGGRAATGELFF.

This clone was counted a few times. The CDR3 DNA sequence: TGTGCCAGTAGTACCCCGGGACAGCGAAGGGGCTACACCTTC. Its translation is CASSTPGQRRGYTF. V usage is TRBV19 and J usage is TRBJ1-2; 7 nucleotides line up with TRBD1. In germline, CDR1 is LNHDA, CDR2 SQIVND (reference sequence). CDR3 length equals 14 residues. Unmatched junction bases numbered 10, after V lost 4 bases and J lost 8 bases.